This record covers a single T cell receptor (beta chain). Primers: 60 Vbeta forward and 13 Jbeta reverse. Here immunoSEQ multiplex PCR was the method, and the copy in TCRdb shows in-frame clones only, minus some. The table gives 80,000 or so clones; the top ten clones make up 1.1% of it. This entry is derived from a study of cytomegalovirus exposure and HLA in healthy donors. V lost 1 base, J lost 2 bases, and 1 base stayed unmatched. Germline V CDR1 and CDR2: SEHNR, FQNEAQ (reference sequence). CDR3 size: 15 residues. The TCR was taken from a woman between 25 and 40 years old in good health and CMV-seronegative. The chain employs TRBV7-9 and TRBJ2-5; TRBD2 matches at 10 bases. Sequencing was carried out using PBMCs. In nucleotides, the CDR3 is TGTGCCAGCAGCTTAGTACTAGCGGGGCAAGAGACCCAGTACTTC. Its translation is CASSLVLAGQETQYF.